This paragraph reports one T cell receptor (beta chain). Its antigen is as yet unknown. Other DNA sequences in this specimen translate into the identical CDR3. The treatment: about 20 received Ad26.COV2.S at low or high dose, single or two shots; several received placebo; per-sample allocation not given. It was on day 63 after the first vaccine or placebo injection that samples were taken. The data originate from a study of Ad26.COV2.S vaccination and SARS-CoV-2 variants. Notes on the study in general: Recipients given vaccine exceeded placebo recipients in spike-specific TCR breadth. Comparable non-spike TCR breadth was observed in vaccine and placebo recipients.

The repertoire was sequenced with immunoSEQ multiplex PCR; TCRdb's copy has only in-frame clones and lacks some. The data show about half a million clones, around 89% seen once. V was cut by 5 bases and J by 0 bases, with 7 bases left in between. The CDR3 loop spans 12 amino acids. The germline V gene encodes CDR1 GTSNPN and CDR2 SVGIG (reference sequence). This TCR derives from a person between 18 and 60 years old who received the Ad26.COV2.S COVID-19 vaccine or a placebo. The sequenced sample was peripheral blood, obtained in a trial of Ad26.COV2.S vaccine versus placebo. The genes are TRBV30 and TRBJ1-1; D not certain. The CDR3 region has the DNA TGTGCCTGGTCGCAGATGAACACTGAAGCTTTCTTT. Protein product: CAWSQMNTEAFF.